These T cell receptor beta chains were read from a single sample in a study of blood T cell repertoires in COVID-19. Method: immunoSEQ multiplex PCR; TCRdb's copy keeps in-frame clones and lacks some. Of around 100,000 clones listed, roughly nine tenths were seen once; the top ten hold around 2.9%. The sample was peripheral blood. These receptors were collected from a man over 45 with COVID-19, enrolled during active disease. The CDR3 runs from the conserved cysteine through the conserved F or W. D genes are given only for firm matches. The size of a clone is reported for some rows only, either as once, few or many, or as a class for expanded clones.

abundance: once; j_gene: TRBJ2-7; v_gene: TRBV9; d_gene: .; CDR3nt: TGTGCCAGCAGCGTAGAGGCAGGGGCCTACGAGCAGTACTTC; CDR3aa: CASSVEAGAYEQYF
abundance: .; j_gene: TRBJ1-2; v_gene: TRBV5-6; d_gene: .; CDR3nt: TGTGCCAGCAGCCTCCAGGGGCTGAACTATGGCTACACCTTC; CDR3aa: CASSLQGLNYGYTF
abundance: .; j_gene: TRBJ2-5; v_gene: TRBV7-2; d_gene: TRBD1; CDR3nt: TGTGCCAGCAGCCCATACAGGGGAACCGAAGAGACCCAGTACTTC; CDR3aa: CASSPYRGTEETQYF
abundance: .; j_gene: TRBJ1-6; v_gene: TRBV6-5; d_gene: .; CDR3nt: TGTGCCAGCAGTTACTCGAGCTACGGGTCAGCTTCACCCCTCCACTTT; CDR3aa: CASSYSSYGSASPLHF
abundance: .; j_gene: TRBJ1-1; v_gene: TRBV6-5; d_gene: .; CDR3nt: TGTGCCAGCAGTTACTCTAGCCCAGGGGTGAACACTGAAGCTTTCTTT; CDR3aa: CASSYSSPGVNTEAFF
abundance: .; j_gene: TRBJ1-6; v_gene: TRBV7-8; d_gene: .; CDR3nt: TGTGCCAGCAGCTTAGAGGGGAGGGCGGGTTCACCCCTCCACTTT; CDR3aa: CASSLEGRAGSPLHF
abundance: .; j_gene: TRBJ2-1; v_gene: TRBV28; d_gene: TRBD2; CDR3nt: TGTGCCAGCAGTCCGGGACTAGCGGGGGGGCGGCAGTTCTTC; CDR3aa: CASSPGLAGGRQFF
abundance: .; j_gene: TRBJ1-1; v_gene: TRBV27; d_gene: .; CDR3nt: TGTGCCAGCCGAGCCCCCGGGGGAAGGAGGACTGAAGCTTTCTTT; CDR3aa: CASRAPGGRRTEAFF
abundance: .; j_gene: TRBJ1-2; v_gene: TRBV5-1; d_gene: .; CDR3nt: TGCGCCAGCAGCTTTGATACAGGGACTAACTATGGCTACACCTTC; CDR3aa: CASSFDTGTNYGYTF
abundance: .; j_gene: TRBJ2-3; v_gene: TRBV5-4; d_gene: .; CDR3nt: TGTGCCAGCAGCTTGTATCCTTCCAGCACAGATACGCAGTATTTT; CDR3aa: CASSLYPSSTDTQYF
abundance: few; j_gene: TRBJ1-5; v_gene: TRBV6-5; d_gene: TRBD1; CDR3nt: TGTGCCAGCAGTTCAGCCCTATCAGGGGGTAAACAGCCCCAGCATTTT; CDR3aa: CASSSALSGGKQPQHF
abundance: .; j_gene: TRBJ2-2; v_gene: TRBV7-8; d_gene: .; CDR3nt: TGTGCCAGCAGCTTAACCGGGAGCCCCACCCACGGGGAGCTGTTTTTT; CDR3aa: CASSLTGSPTHGELFF
abundance: .; j_gene: TRBJ1-3; v_gene: TRBV9; d_gene: .; CDR3nt: TGTGCCAGCAGCATAAACTCTGGAAACACCATATATTTT; CDR3aa: CASSINSGNTIYF
abundance: .; j_gene: TRBJ2-7; v_gene: TRBV4-2; d_gene: TRBD2; CDR3nt: TGTGCCAGCAGCCAAGATGGACTAGCGTACGAGCAGTACTTC; CDR3aa: CASSQDGLAYEQYF
abundance: .; j_gene: TRBJ1-5; v_gene: TRBV12-3/TRBV12-4; d_gene: TRBD1; CDR3nt: TGTGCCAGCGCCAGGGGGGGCAATCAGCCCCAGCATTTT; CDR3aa: CASARGGNQPQHF
abundance: once; j_gene: TRBJ2-1; v_gene: TRBV10-2; d_gene: .; CDR3nt: TGCGCCAGCAGTGCTTCCCGCGGGACCCATTACAATGAGCAGTTCTTC; CDR3aa: CASSASRGTHYNEQFF
abundance: .; j_gene: TRBJ2-3; v_gene: TRBV11-3; d_gene: .; CDR3nt: TGTGCCAGCAGCTTTGGTTCGGCAGATACGCAGTATTTT; CDR3aa: CASSFGSADTQYF
abundance: .; j_gene: TRBJ1-3; v_gene: TRBV12-3/TRBV12-4; d_gene: TRBD1; CDR3nt: TGTGCCAGCAGTCTACAGGGGGCTGACACCATATATTTT; CDR3aa: CASSLQGADTIYF
abundance: .; j_gene: TRBJ1-1; v_gene: TRBV4-1; d_gene: TRBD1; CDR3nt: TGCGCCAGCAGCCGAGGACAGGGGGACACTGAAGCTTTCTTT; CDR3aa: CASSRGQGDTEAFF
abundance: .; j_gene: TRBJ1-1; v_gene: TRBV18; d_gene: .; CDR3nt: TGTGCCAGCTCACCTACAGGGACGAACACTGAAGCTTTCTTT; CDR3aa: CASSPTGTNTEAFF
abundance: .; j_gene: TRBJ1-2; v_gene: TRBV5-6; d_gene: TRBD1; CDR3nt: TGTGCCAGCAGCTTGGCCGGGACAGCGTATGGCTACACCTTC; CDR3aa: CASSLAGTAYGYTF
abundance: .; j_gene: TRBJ2-1; v_gene: TRBV3-1/TRBV3-2; d_gene: TRBD1; CDR3nt: TGTGCCAGCAGCCAAGATGGGGGACAGGGCTACAATGAGCAGTTCTTC; CDR3aa: CASSQDGGQGYNEQFF
abundance: .; j_gene: TRBJ1-3; v_gene: TRBV14; d_gene: .; CDR3nt: TGTGCCAGCAGCCAACGGACACCTCTAACTGGAAACACCATATATTTT; CDR3aa: CASSQRTPLTGNTIYF
abundance: .; j_gene: TRBJ2-3; v_gene: TRBV29-1; d_gene: .; CDR3nt: TGCAGCGTTGCGTACGGACAGCCTAGCACAGATACGCAGTATTTT; CDR3aa: CSVAYGQPSTDTQYF
abundance: few; j_gene: TRBJ1-5; v_gene: TRBV28; d_gene: .; CDR3nt: TGTGCCAGCAGCTATGAGGGTCAGCCCCAGCATTTT; CDR3aa: CASSYEGQPQHF
abundance: .; j_gene: TRBJ2-2; v_gene: TRBV10-3; d_gene: TRBD1; CDR3nt: TGTGCCATCAAACCCGGGACAGTGAACACCGGGGAGCTGTTTTTT; CDR3aa: CAIKPGTVNTGELFF
abundance: .; j_gene: TRBJ2-5; v_gene: TRBV27; d_gene: TRBD2; CDR3nt: TGTGCCAGCAGTGTGGGACTAGTCGGAATCGAGACCCAGTACTTC; CDR3aa: CASSVGLVGIETQYF
abundance: .; j_gene: TRBJ1-2; v_gene: TRBV7-7; d_gene: .; CDR3nt: TGTGCTAGCAGCTTAGCGGTGTCGGGGATGGGGAGTGGGTATTTTGGCTACACCTTC; CDR3aa: CASSLAVSGMGSGYFGYTF
abundance: .; j_gene: TRBJ2-7; v_gene: TRBV5-8; d_gene: TRBD1; CDR3nt: TGTGCCAGCAGTCGGGACAGGACTTACGAGCAGTACTTC; CDR3aa: CASSRDRTYEQYF
abundance: once; j_gene: TRBJ2-3; v_gene: TRBV6-2/TRBV6-3; d_gene: TRBD2; CDR3nt: TGTGCCAGCAGTTACGTCGGGACTAGCGGGAAGCGGGGGGCTACGCAGTATTTT; CDR3aa: CASSYVGTSGKRGATQYF
abundance: .; j_gene: TRBJ2-3; v_gene: TRBV5-8; d_gene: TRBD2; CDR3nt: TGTGCCAGCAGCTTGGCCTCGACTAGCGGGGGGACAGATACGCAGTATTTT; CDR3aa: CASSLASTSGGTDTQYF
abundance: once; j_gene: TRBJ1-1; v_gene: TRBV20-1; d_gene: .; CDR3nt: TGCAGTGCTAGTGGGCCAGGCCAGGGGAACACTGAAGCTTTCTTT; CDR3aa: CSASGPGQGNTEAFF
abundance: .; j_gene: TRBJ2-5; v_gene: TRBV7-2; d_gene: TRBD2; CDR3nt: TGTGCCAGCAGCTCCCTAGCGGGGGGGTCGCAAGAGACCCAGTACTTC; CDR3aa: CASSSLAGGSQETQYF
abundance: .; j_gene: TRBJ2-1; v_gene: TRBV4-1; d_gene: TRBD2; CDR3nt: TGCGCCAGCAGCCAAGATGGCGGGGGGGCTACAAGAGAGCAGTTCTTC; CDR3aa: CASSQDGGGATREQFF
abundance: .; j_gene: TRBJ2-5; v_gene: TRBV4-1; d_gene: TRBD1; CDR3nt: TGCGCCAGCAGCCGCGGACAGGGGAGATTTGAGACCCAGTACTTC; CDR3aa: CASSRGQGRFETQYF
abundance: .; j_gene: TRBJ1-4; v_gene: TRBV24-1; d_gene: .; CDR3nt: TGTGCCACCAGTGAAGCAGGGGAGGGTGAAAAACTGTTTTTT; CDR3aa: CATSEAGEGEKLFF